This T cell receptor beta chain was recovered during a study of shared clonotypes between healthy human individuals. Here immunoSEQ multiplex PCR was the method, and the copy in TCRdb shows in-frame clones only, minus some. The repertoire holds 900,000 to 1,200,000 clones, with around 78% as singletons. The CDR3 contains 15 residues. Germline V lookup: CDR1 LNHNV, CDR2 YYDKDF (reference sequence). Trimming cost V 3 bases and J 7 bases; bases outside gene matches: 6. The TCR was taken from a man younger than 35 in good health. Some clones in this sample may be carry-over from other donors' samples. This rearrangement joins TRBV15 to TRBJ1-4; 9 bases align to TRBD1. Material for sequencing was memory CD4+ T cells from PBMCs. Documented subset: CD45RA-negative fraction. This CDR3 reads CATSSLGQGVEKLFF. The CDR3 coding sequence is TGTGCCACCAGCAGTTTGGGACAGGGTGTTGAAAAACTGTTTTTT.